This T cell receptor (beta chain) emerged from a study of cytomegalovirus exposure and HLA in healthy donors. The V and J ends lost 6 bases and 13 bases, in that order; junction bases with no gene match: 11. Germline CDR1 reads MNHEY; CDR2 reads SVGAGI. CDR3 length equals 13 residues. Study conclusions and caveats: The sole available immune exposure information was CMV serostatus.

A remark on this clone: Its antigen is as yet unknown.

Primers included in the PCR were 60 Vbeta and 13 Jbeta primers. Generated by immunoSEQ multiplex PCR, the TCRdb table keeps only in-frame clones and is missing some. The sample carries about 160,000 clones, around 76% recorded once. The sequence was collected from a man aged 40-49 years in good health and CMV-seropositive. Sample: PBMCs. The rearrangement joins TRBV6-5 to TRBJ1-2, with 10 bases aligning to TRBD1. The CDR3 nucleotides are TGTGCCAGCAGCCCCCAGGACAGGGGGAAATGCACCTTC. This gives the protein CASSPQDRGKCTF.